This T cell receptor beta chain was sequenced for a study of blood T cell repertoires in COVID-19. Study details: T cells, B-cell-depleted T cells, or PBMCs supplied cDNA or gDNA.

Recruitment covered about two dozen US areas and drew participants whose ages spanned about 18 to 100 years. Categorization into cohorts depended on clinical history that participants reported. Donors in Cohort 3 counted as recovered after two negative PCRs, clearance, or symptom resolution. This CDR3 is built from 14 residues. The germline V gene encodes CDR1 ENHRY and CDR2 SYGVKD. V gave up 6 bases and J gave up 7 bases, with 19 bases separating them. Some clones are missing from TCRdb's copy, which holds only in-frame ones; the method was immunoSEQ multiplex PCR. The sample has about 370,000 clones, 85% to 90% seen once.

V usage is TRBV10-3 and J usage is TRBJ2-7; D is undetermined. Material for sequencing was PBMCs or T cells enriched from blood (not recorded which). This TCR came from a man aged 18 to 30 who had recovered from COVID-19. The CDR3 nucleotides are TGTGCCATCAGCATCGATGCCGTTACGGGTGAGCAGTACTTC. It is translated as CAISIDAVTGEQYF.